This TCR beta chain was profiled in a study of identical twins. V lost 2 bases and J 10 bases, leaving 16 bases between the germline ends. The germline V gene encodes CDR1 SGHRS and CDR2 YFSETQ. CDR3 size: 14 residues. TCRdb re-called the 5' RACE reads with MiXCR, one entry per CDR3 protein. This sample has hundreds of thousands of distinct CDR3 sequences, with around a sixth found just once. The data were also submitted as part of a second study, on T cells expressing NK-cell markers. This second study says: Dominant NKG2C+ clonotypes in a handful of donors made up roughly 1.0-7.0% of CD8+ T cells.

The sequence was collected from a woman younger than 30 in good health. The sequencing sample was made of PBMCs. This chain uses TRBV5-1 with TRBJ2-1, with D possibly matching TRBD2 (6 bases). This chain's CDR3 is CASSFDGGNGEQFF. The CDR3 DNA reads TGCGCCAGCAGCTTCGACGGAGGGAATGGGGAGCAGTTCTTC.